This note documents a single T cell receptor beta chain sequence. Its antigen is currently unknown. TCRdb re-called the 5' RACE reads through MiXCR, storing one row per CDR3 protein. The repertoire holds hundreds of thousands of distinct CDR3 sequences, with 17% as singletons. This entry belongs to a study of T-cell memory formation after mild COVID-19. Study information: The study found TCR clusters largely donor specific.

Whole-study results and caveats: Pre-infection memory harbored some responding clones, suggesting cross-reactive memory joined. Second-wave clones that peaked on day 37 lacked confirmed SARS-CoV-2 specificity.

V shed 0 bases and J shed 4 bases, with 12 bases lying between them. The CDR3 runs 15 residues. Germline V gene data show CDR1 as LGHDT and CDR2 as YNNKEL (reference sequence). This TCR was sampled from an adult woman who had mild COVID-19 (a few samples of this study predate the infection). Cell type and time point are not known. The rearrangement uses TRBV3-1 and TRBJ2-5; D gene ambiguous. Sequencing was done on a sample of PBMCs or a T cell subset sorted from them (not recorded which). This CDR3 is CASSQDPRTLETQYF. Here the CDR3 DNA reads TGTGCCAGCAGCCAAGATCCTAGGACCTTAGAGACCCAGTACTTC.